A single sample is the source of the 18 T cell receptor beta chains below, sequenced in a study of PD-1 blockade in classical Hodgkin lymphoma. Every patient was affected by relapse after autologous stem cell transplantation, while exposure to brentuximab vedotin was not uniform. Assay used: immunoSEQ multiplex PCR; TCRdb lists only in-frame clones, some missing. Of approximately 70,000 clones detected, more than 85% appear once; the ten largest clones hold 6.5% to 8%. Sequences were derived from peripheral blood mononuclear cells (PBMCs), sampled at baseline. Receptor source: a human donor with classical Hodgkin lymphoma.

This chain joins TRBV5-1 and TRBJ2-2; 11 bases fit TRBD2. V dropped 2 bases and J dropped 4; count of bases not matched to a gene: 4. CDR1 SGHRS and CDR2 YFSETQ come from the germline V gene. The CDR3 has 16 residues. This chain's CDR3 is CASSFLTSGSTGELFF. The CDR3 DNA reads TGCGCCAGCAGCTTCTTAACTAGCGGGAGCACCGGGGAGCTGTTTTTT.

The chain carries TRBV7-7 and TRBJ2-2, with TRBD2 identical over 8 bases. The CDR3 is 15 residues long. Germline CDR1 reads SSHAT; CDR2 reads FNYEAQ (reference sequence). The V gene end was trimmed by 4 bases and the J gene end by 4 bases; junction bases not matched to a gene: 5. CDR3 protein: CASSSNGGATGELFF. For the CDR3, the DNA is TGTGCCAGCAGCTCCAACGGGGGGGCCACCGGGGAGCTGTTTTTT.

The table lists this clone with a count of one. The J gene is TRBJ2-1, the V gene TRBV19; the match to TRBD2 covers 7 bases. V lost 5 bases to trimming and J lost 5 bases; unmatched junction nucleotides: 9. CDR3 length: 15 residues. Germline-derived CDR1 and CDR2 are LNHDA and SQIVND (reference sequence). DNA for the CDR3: TGTGCCAGTAGTCCCAATGCGGGAGCTAACAATGAGCAGTTCTTC. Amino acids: CASSPNAGANNEQFF.

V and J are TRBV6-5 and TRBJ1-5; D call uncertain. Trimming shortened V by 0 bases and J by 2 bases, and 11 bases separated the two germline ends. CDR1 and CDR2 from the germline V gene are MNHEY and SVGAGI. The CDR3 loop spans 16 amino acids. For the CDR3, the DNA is TGTGCCAGCAGTTACTCGACTCCCGGTGGCAATCAGCCCCAGCATTTT. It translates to CASSYSTPGGNQPQHF.

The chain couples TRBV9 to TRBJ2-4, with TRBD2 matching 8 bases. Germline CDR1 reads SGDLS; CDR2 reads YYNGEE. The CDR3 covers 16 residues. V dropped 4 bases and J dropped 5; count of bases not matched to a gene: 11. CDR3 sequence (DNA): TGTGCCAGCAGCAAAGGGACTAGGCCTACTGAAAACATTCAGTACTTC. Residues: CASSKGTRPTENIQYF.

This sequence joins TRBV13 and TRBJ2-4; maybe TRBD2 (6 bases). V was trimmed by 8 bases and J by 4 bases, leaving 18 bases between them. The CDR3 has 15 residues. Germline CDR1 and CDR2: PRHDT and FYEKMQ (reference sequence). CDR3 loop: CASHGTGESKNIQYF. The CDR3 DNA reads TGTGCCAGCCACGGGACTGGAGAGTCTAAAAACATTCAGTACTTC.

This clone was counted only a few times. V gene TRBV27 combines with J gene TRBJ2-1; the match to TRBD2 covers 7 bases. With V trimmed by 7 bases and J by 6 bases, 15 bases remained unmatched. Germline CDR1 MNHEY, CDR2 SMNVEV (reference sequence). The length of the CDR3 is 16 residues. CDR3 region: CASTLLWGEGGNEQFF. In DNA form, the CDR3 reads TGTGCCAGCACACTTCTTTGGGGGGAGGGTGGCAATGAGCAGTTCTTC.

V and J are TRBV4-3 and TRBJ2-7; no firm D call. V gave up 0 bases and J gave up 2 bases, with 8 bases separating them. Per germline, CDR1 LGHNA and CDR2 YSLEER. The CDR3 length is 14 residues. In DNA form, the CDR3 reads TGCGCCAGCAGCCAAGACCAGAAGGCCTACGAGCAGTACTTC. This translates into CASSQDQKAYEQYF.

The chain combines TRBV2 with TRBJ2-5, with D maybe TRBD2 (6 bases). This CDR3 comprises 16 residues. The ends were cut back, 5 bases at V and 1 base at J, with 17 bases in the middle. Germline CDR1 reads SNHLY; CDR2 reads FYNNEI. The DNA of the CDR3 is TGTGCCAGCAGTTTTCCGTTAGGGAGGAGCCAAGAGACCCAGTACTTC. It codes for CASSFPLGRSQETQYF. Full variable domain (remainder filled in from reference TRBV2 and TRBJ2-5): EPEVTQTPSHQVTQMGQEVILRCVPISNHLYFYWYRQILGQKVEFLVSFYNNEISEKSEIFDDQFSVERPDGSNFTLKIRSTKLEDSAMYFCASSFPLGRSQETQYFGPGTRLLVL.

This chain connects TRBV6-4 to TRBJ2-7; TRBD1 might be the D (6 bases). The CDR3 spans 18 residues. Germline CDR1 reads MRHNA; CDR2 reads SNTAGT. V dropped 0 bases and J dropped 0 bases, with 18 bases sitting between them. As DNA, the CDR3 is TGTGCCAGCAGTGACTCACACGGTTGGGGGACACGCTCCTACGAGCAGTACTTC. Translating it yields CASSDSHGWGTRSYEQYF.

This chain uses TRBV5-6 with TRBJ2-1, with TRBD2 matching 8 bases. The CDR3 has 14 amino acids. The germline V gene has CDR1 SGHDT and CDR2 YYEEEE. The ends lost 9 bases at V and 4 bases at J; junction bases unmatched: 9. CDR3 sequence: CATGRVSEYNEQFF. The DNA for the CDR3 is TGTGCCACCGGGAGGGTGTCGGAGTACAATGAGCAGTTCTTC.

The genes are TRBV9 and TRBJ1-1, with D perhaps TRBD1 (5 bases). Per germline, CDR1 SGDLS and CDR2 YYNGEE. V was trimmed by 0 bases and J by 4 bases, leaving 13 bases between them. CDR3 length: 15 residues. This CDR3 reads CASSVGLSGCTEAFF. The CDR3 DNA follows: TGTGCCAGCAGCGTAGGTCTGTCAGGGTGCACTGAAGCTTTCTTT.

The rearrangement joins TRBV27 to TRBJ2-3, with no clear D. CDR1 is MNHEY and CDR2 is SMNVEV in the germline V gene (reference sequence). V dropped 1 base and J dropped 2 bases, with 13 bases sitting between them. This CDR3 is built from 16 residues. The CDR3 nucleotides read TGTGCCAGCAGTTTATTTCCGCAGCTTCTCACAGATACGCAGTATTTT. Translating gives CASSLFPQLLTDTQYF.

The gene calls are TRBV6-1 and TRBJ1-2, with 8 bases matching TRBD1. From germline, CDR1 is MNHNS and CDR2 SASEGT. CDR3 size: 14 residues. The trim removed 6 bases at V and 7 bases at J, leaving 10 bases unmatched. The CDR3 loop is CASSSAQGARGYTF. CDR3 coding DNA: TGTGCCAGCAGCTCGGCTCAGGGGGCGCGTGGCTACACCTTC.

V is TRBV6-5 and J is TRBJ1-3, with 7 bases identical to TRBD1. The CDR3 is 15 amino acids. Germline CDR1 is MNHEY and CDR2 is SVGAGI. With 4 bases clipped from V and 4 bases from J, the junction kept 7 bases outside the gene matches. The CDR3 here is CASSLGQTPGNTIYF. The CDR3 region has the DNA TGTGCCAGCAGTTTGGGACAGACACCCGGAAACACCATATATTTT.

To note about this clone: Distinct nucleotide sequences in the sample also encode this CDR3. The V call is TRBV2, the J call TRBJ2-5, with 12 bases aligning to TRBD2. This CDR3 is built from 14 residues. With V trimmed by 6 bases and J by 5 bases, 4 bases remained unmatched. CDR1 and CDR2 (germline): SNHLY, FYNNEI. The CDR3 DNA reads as TGTGCCAGCAGAGCTAGCGGGGGGGGCGAGACCCAGTACTTC. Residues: CASRASGGGETQYF. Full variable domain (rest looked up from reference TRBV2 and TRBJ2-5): EPEVTQTPSHQVTQMGQEVILRCVPISNHLYFYWYRQILGQKVEFLVSFYNNEISEKSEIFDDQFSVERPDGSNFTLKIRSTKLEDSAMYFCASRASGGGETQYFGPGTRLLVL.

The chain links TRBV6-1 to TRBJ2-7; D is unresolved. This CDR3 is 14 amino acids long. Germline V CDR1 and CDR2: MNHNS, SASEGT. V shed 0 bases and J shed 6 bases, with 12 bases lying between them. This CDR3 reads CASSEAEYPLEQYF. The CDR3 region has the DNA TGTGCCAGCAGTGAAGCGGAATACCCCCTCGAGCAGTACTTC.

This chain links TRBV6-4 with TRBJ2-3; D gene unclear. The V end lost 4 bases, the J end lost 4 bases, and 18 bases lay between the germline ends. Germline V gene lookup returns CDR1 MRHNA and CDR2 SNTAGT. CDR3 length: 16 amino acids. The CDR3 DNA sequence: TGTGCCAGCAGTGGGGGTGGGGAACACAAATCAGATACGCAGTATTTT. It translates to CASSGGGEHKSDTQYF.